The clone carrying this T cell receptor (beta chain) was recorded once. Generated by immunoSEQ multiplex PCR, the TCRdb table keeps only in-frame clones and is missing some. The sample has some 2.3 million clones; 90% to 95% are singletons. The entry originates in a study of shared clonotypes between healthy human individuals. The trim removed 5 bases at V and 2 bases at J, leaving 7 bases unmatched. The V gene's germline CDR1 is SGHNT and CDR2 YENEEA. This CDR3 contains 15 residues. The rearrangement links TRBV11-3 to TRBJ2-3; 7 nucleotides agree with TRBD1. Sequencing used naive CD4+ T cells from PBMCs. Noted subset: CD45RA+ positively selected. The TCR was taken from a man aged 18 to 29 in good health. Some clones in this sample may be carry-over from other donors' samples. CDR3 residues: CASSQTGQSTDTQYF. The CDR3 coding sequence is TGTGCCAGCAGCCAGACAGGGCAGTCCACAGATACGCAGTATTTT.